This T cell receptor beta chain is from a study of blood T cell repertoires in COVID-19 (dated by TCRdb to 2019 to 2021). For context, the study as a whole: Samples covering the acute and convalescent phases of COVID-19 were provided by collaborators in the United States, Italy and Spain. A freely available public database, intended as a resource for researchers studying the immune response to SARS-CoV-2, is where the repertoires were released. The sample metadata nearly always contained a de-identified subject ID, COVID-19 status, age in years and sex. Samples came from the ongoing ImmuneRACE study (first 160 participants) plus 1,254 subjects from 6 global collaborators. The dataset comprised deeply sampled blood TCRbeta repertoires from subjects exposed to, actively infected with, or recovered from COVID-19. The material from the prospective study consisted of cDNA or gDNA derived from T cells, B-cell-depleted T cells, or PBMCs. Where HLA class I and class II types were available, the types were taken from metadata supplied by the sample provider, not from assay-based typing. Results the study describes overall, beyond this receptor: The amount of clinical and demographic metadata varied by source and participant and was provided uncurated.

The collaborating institutions used their own protocols to collect whole blood in K2EDTA tubes. For TCRbeta analysis, collaborator samples were shipped as frozen whole blood, as isolated PBMCs, or as DNA extracted from either sample type. The CDR3 runs 16 amino acids, cysteine and phenylalanine included. Just CDR3 DNA is preserved here, 48 bases in frame from base 1. V is trimmed back by 3 bases and J by 8 bases, and the junction contains 8 bases that no gene match accounts for. From the germline V gene, CDR1 is KGHDR and CDR2 is SFDVKD. The immunoSEQ Assay, a bias-controlled multiplex PCR, was used to amplify TCRbeta CDR3 regions from genomic DNA. As for the authors' bioinformatics: The number of nucleated cells in each sample was estimated from the amplification of reference gene primers within the assay. To quantify the absolute abundance of each unique TCRbeta CDR3 rearrangement, sequence reads were collapsed and filtered. For each sample, productive Simpson clonality was calculated by taking the square root of Simpson's diversity index across productive rearrangements. In its TCRdb copy, this immuneACCESS table keeps in-frame sequences only and misses some clones. Where compared with another copy, unresolved V genes explain less than half of these, and the others have no known cause. That table is the source of V, J and clone size, and D and trimming were worked out from the DNA. The table for this sample lists hundreds of thousands of clones; approximately 84% of them were counted only once. Approximately 8% of the sample rests with the top ten.

Of note for this clone: This receptor's antigen is unknown. One base away there is no much larger clone; base qualities are not given.

The sequence came from a woman of 80 years or more with acute or convalescent COVID-19. The rearrangement combines TRBV24-1 with TRBJ1-4, and 10 junction bases match TRBD1. What was sequenced was peripheral blood. The sequenced DNA: TGTGCCACCAGTGATCCTGACAGGGGGCTGAGGGAAAAACTGTTTTTT. Translated, it gives CATSDPDRGLREKLFF.